A single sample gave rise to the 19 T cell receptor beta chains below, sequenced in a study of human T cells and chemical hapten exposure. TCRdb reprocessed the RACE reads with MiXCR, giving one entry per CDR3 protein. The profile shows some 60,000 distinct CDR3 sequences, approximately 13% of them singletons. Time point: patch test 3, about 24 weeks after DPC sensitization. Treatment noted: therapeutic diphenylcyclopropenone sensitization with weekly scalp DPC. The specimen was whole blood, collected in connection with sensitization to the hapten diphenylcyclopropenone (DPC). Receptors were obtained from a man between 25 and 39 years old with alopecia areata. Some clones in this sample may be carry-over from other donors' samples.

This clonotype has at least ten counts. The rearrangement links TRBV7-3 to TRBJ1-1; 7 bases map to TRBD1. J was trimmed by 8 bases and V by 5 bases; bases with no gene match: 11. This CDR3 comprises 14 residues. The V gene's germline CDR1 is SGHTA and CDR2 FQGTGA. Here the CDR3 DNA reads TGTGCCAGCAGCCAAAGACAGGGTGCGGACGAAGCTTTCTTT. Translating it yields CASSQRQGADEAFF.

Ten or more counts support this clonotype. Here the CDR3 reads CSARDLTSGYYNEQFF. DNA of the CDR3: TGCAGTGCTAGAGATCTTACTAGCGGGTACTACAATGAGCAGTTCTTC. The gene calls are TRBV20-1 and TRBJ2-1; TRBD2 matches 9 bases. The V gene's germline CDR1 is DFQATT and CDR2 SNEGSKA (reference sequence). This CDR3 is 16 amino acids long. The J segment lost 3 bases and the V segment lost 0 bases, leaving 6 bases of the junction unmatched.

In its sample, this clonotype was seen a few times. The chain links TRBV7-6 to TRBJ2-5; 7 bases align to TRBD1. V was clipped by 1 base and J by 2 bases; unmatched bases: 4. Germline V lookup: CDR1 SGHVS, CDR2 FNYEAQ. This CDR3 contains 15 residues. The CDR3 DNA sequence: TGTGCCAGCAGCTTAGGGACAGGACCTCAAGAGACCCAGTACTTC. The encoded protein is CASSLGTGPQETQYF.

In this sample, this clonotype turned up a few times. The V gene is TRBV11-1, the J gene TRBJ2-1; 8 bases line up with TRBD1. V lost 5 bases to trimming and J lost 5 bases; unmatched junction nucleotides: 8. CDR3 length equals 15 residues. The V gene's germline CDR1 is SGHAT and CDR2 FQDESV (reference sequence). CDR3 protein: CASSRKGTGNNEQFF. As DNA, the CDR3 is TGTGCCAGCAGCCGAAAAGGGACAGGTAACAATGAGCAGTTCTTC.

This clonotype turned up a few times. This chain connects TRBV11-2 to TRBJ2-2, with a possible D match to TRBD1 (6 bases). V was pared by 5 bases and J by 5 bases, with 12 bases between. The CDR3 consists of 14 residues. Germline V gene data show CDR1 as SGHAT and CDR2 as FQNNGV. CDR3 residues: CASSDRSQTGELFF. The CDR3 DNA is TGTGCCAGCAGCGACAGGTCTCAGACCGGGGAGCTGTTTTTT.

The chain links TRBV28 to TRBJ1-5, with no clear D. Trimming left V 4 bases short and J 3 bases short, with 13 bases between. The CDR3 has 15 amino acids. Looked up from germline, CDR1 is MDHEN and CDR2 is SYDVKM. CDR3 sequence reads: CASSSYKVANQPQHF. In DNA form, the CDR3 reads TGTGCCAGCAGTTCGTACAAAGTTGCCAATCAGCCCCAGCATTTT.

V and J are TRBV12-3 or TRBV12-4 and TRBJ1-2, with a possible D match to TRBD1 (5 bases). Trimming left V 7 bases short and J 7 bases short, with 16 bases between. This CDR3 is built from 13 residues. In DNA, the CDR3 is TGTGCCAGCACCTCCGAGGGGCGGGCTGGCTACACCTTC. This encodes CASTSEGRAGYTF.

This clonotype has at least ten counts. The chain joins TRBV28 to TRBJ2-7; D not resolved. CDR3 length: 12 amino acids. V gave up 5 bases and J gave up 5 bases, with 10 bases separating them. The germline V gene has CDR1 MDHEN and CDR2 SYDVKM. This chain's CDR3 is CASSPHFDEQYF. CDR3 sequence (DNA): TGTGCCAGCAGTCCTCATTTCGACGAGCAGTACTTC.

J is TRBJ2-1 and V is TRBV14, with TRBD1 identical over 10 bases. This CDR3 spans 15 amino acids. The trim removed 7 bases at V and 4 bases at J, leaving 7 bases unmatched. The V gene's germline CDR1 is SGHDN and CDR2 FVKESK. The CDR3: CASNQGTGAYNEQFF. CDR3 in DNA: TGTGCCAGCAACCAGGGGACAGGGGCGTACAATGAGCAGTTCTTC.

The rearrangement uses TRBV14 and TRBJ2-3; TRBD1 agrees at 10 bases. CDR3 length: 15 residues. With 6 bases clipped from V and 1 base from J, the junction kept 4 bases outside the gene matches. Germline V gene data show CDR1 as SGHDN and CDR2 as FVKESK. The CDR3 DNA sequence: TGTGCCAGCAGTTCCGGGACAGGGGGCACAGATACGCAGTATTTT. Its translation: CASSSGTGGTDTQYF. Drawing the rest from reference TRBV14 and TRBJ2-3, the complete variable domain is EAGVTQFPSHSVIEKGQTVTLRCDPISGHDNLYWYRRVMGKEIKFLLHFVKESKQDESGMPNNRFLAERTGGTYSTLKVQPAELEDSGVYFCASSSGTGGTDTQYFGPGTRLTVL.

CDR3 bases: TGTGCCACCGGGACAGGGCACGAGCAGTACTTC. It yields the protein CATGTGHEQYF. The rearrangement links TRBV10-3 to TRBJ2-7; 9 bases match TRBD1. V lost 10 bases, J lost 5 bases, and 3 bases stayed unmatched. CDR1 and CDR2 from the germline V gene are ENHRY and SYGVKD. CDR3 length equals 11 residues.

A few counts support this clonotype. The chain has TRBV5-1 and TRBJ2-3; D might be TRBD1 (5 bases). The CDR3 consists of 16 residues. Germline V lookup: CDR1 SGHRS, CDR2 YFSETQ. V lost 3 bases and J lost 4, with 18 bases in between. The CDR3 DNA follows: TGCGCCAGCAGCTCCAGGGCCGAAATTCCTCCAGATACGCAGTATTTT. Protein: CASSSRAEIPPDTQYF.

This clonotype was observed at least ten times. The V and J genes are TRBV24-1 and TRBJ2-5; 10 positions agree with TRBD2. Losses at the gene ends were 4 bases for V and 1 base for J; bases not matched to a gene: 5. This CDR3 spans 16 amino acids. Germline assignment: CDR1 KGHDR and CDR2 SFDVKD. DNA of the CDR3: TGTGCCACCAGTGAGTCCGGGACTAGCGCCCAAGAGACCCAGTACTTC. Protein product: CATSESGTSAQETQYF.

This clonotype was counted only a few times. CDR3 region: CATRGEGYNEQFF. The DNA of the CDR3 is TGCGCCACCAGAGGTGAGGGGTACAATGAGCAGTTCTTC. The genes are TRBV5-1 and TRBJ2-1; the D call may be TRBD1 or TRBD2 (5 bases each). The CDR3 contains 13 residues. Trimming removed 9 bases from V and 4 bases from J, with 14 bases in between. Germline V gives CDR1 SGHRS, CDR2 YFSETQ.

The rearrangement joins TRBV18 to TRBJ2-7; D possibly matches TRBD1 or TRBD2 (5 bases each). Deletions cut 2 bases from V and 1 base from J, with 12 bases between. The CDR3 covers 15 residues. CDR1 and CDR2 (germline): KGHSH, LQKENI. The chain's CDR3 is CASSPGAAGSYEQYF. The CDR3, as DNA: TGTGCCAGCTCACCAGGGGCCGCGGGTTCCTACGAGCAGTACTTC. Drawing the rest from reference TRBV18 and TRBJ2-7, the complete variable domain is NAGVMQNPRHLVRRRGQEARLRCSPMKGHSHVYWYRQLPEEGLKFMVYLQKENIIDESGMPKERFSAEFPKEGPSILRIQQVVRGDSAAYFCASSPGAAGSYEQYFGPGTRLTVT.

This clonotype was recorded at least ten times. The chain uses TRBV5-1 and TRBJ1-4; no clear D. The CDR3 contains 15 residues. Looked up from germline, CDR1 is SGHRS and CDR2 is YFSETQ. V lost 4 bases and J lost 6, with 16 bases in between. CDR3 sequence: CASSGAAGVDEKLFF. CDR3 DNA: TGCGCCAGCAGCGGAGCAGCTGGAGTCGATGAAAAACTGTTTTTT.

This clonotype was picked up many times. The rearrangement joins TRBV2 to TRBJ1-3; D is unclear. CDR3 size: 15 residues. With 7 bases removed from V and 0 bases from J, the gap between germline ends came to 13 bases. CDR1 SNHLY and CDR2 FYNNEI come from the germline V gene. The CDR3 DNA is TGTGCCAGCAAATACGAATCTCACTCTGGAAACACCATATATTTT. It codes for CASKYESHSGNTIYF.

This rearrangement joins TRBV12-3 or TRBV12-4 to TRBJ2-7, with 8 positions matching TRBD1. CDR3 length: 15 amino acids. With V trimmed by 2 bases and J by 5 bases, 8 bases remained unmatched. In nucleotides, the CDR3 is TGTGCCAGCAGTTTATTATCGGGACAGGCGCACGAGCAGTACTTC. It codes for CASSLLSGQAHEQYF.

This clonotype was found many times. V is TRBV29-1 and J is TRBJ2-5; D might be TRBD2 (6 bases). Germline CDR1 reads SQVTM; CDR2 reads ANQGSEA. The V gene lost 4 bases and the J gene lost 7 bases, with 19 bases spanning the gap. This CDR3 has 14 residues. In DNA, the CDR3 is TGCAGCGTTGCCCCCGGGACTGGAAGATGGACCCAGTACTTC. This translates into CSVAPGTGRWTQYF.